Listed here is a single TCR beta chain. Its matching antigen is unknown. A multiplex PCR was run with 60 Vbeta primers and 13 Jbeta primers. Assay used: immunoSEQ multiplex PCR; TCRdb lists only in-frame clones, some missing. This table holds 150,000 to 200,000 clones, over 60% found once. This record belongs to a study of cytomegalovirus exposure and HLA in healthy donors. Overall study findings and caveats: Segments of the TCR beta V type were, in most cases, productive about 87% or about 30% of the time in an earlier analysis.

V lost 7 bases, J lost 5 bases, and 14 bases lay in between. Germline-derived CDR1 and CDR2 are SNHLY and FYNNEI. The CDR3 extends over 14 amino acids. The specimen was PBMCs. The sequence derives from a girl under 18 in good health and CMV-seronegative. The gene calls are TRBV2 and TRBJ1-4, with D unresolved. The CDR3 protein is CASIQQFSNEKLFF. DNA for the CDR3: TGTGCCAGCATCCAACAGTTCTCAAATGAAAAACTGTTTTTT.